The 22 T cell receptor beta chains below were found in one sample sequenced in a study of cytomegalovirus exposure and HLA in healthy donors. The protocol was immunoSEQ multiplex PCR, while the TCRdb copy is restricted to in-frame clones and leaves out a portion. In the table there are over 200,000 clones, about 91% of which are singletons. Sample: PBMCs. The receptors derive from a young woman in good health and CMV-seronegative.

The rearrangement joins TRBV7-6 to TRBJ2-5; D is perhaps TRBD2 (5 bases). This CDR3 spans 15 amino acids. The germline CDR1 and CDR2 sequences are SGHVS and FNYEAQ. V was trimmed by 6 bases and J by 2 bases, leaving 16 bases between them. In nucleotides, the CDR3 is TGTGCCAGCAGTCGACTCGGACTGTCTCAAGAGACCCAGTACTTC. This sequence encodes CASSRLGLSQETQYF.

J is TRBJ2-1 and V is TRBV27; TRBD2 matches 9 bases. After removal of 7 bases from V and 4 bases from J, the junction contained 8 bases not matched to a gene. Germline lookup yields CDR1 MNHEY and CDR2 SMNVEV (reference sequence). This CDR3 region has 15 residues. The CDR3 DNA is TGTGCCAGCACGGAGGGCCTAGCGGGATACAATGAGCAGTTCTTC. Its protein is CASTEGLAGYNEQFF.

The chain employs TRBV15 and TRBJ2-3, with TRBD2 matching 8 bases. This CDR3 region has 18 residues. Germline-derived CDR1 and CDR2 are LNHNV and YYDKDF (reference sequence). Trimming took 0 bases from V and 1 from J; bases not matched to a gene: 9. The CDR3 nucleotides are TGTGCCACCAGCAGAGATGTCCTAGCGGGCTGGGGCACAGATACGCAGTATTTT. It is translated as CATSRDVLAGWGTDTQYF.

The chain links TRBV19 to TRBJ1-3; the D is unclear. Trimming stripped 6 bases from V and 0 bases from J, with 3 bases between. This CDR3 contains 12 residues. Germline V gene lookup returns CDR1 LNHDA and CDR2 SQIVND (reference sequence). The CDR3 DNA sequence: TGTGCCAGTAGGAGCTCTGGAAACACCATATATTTT. Its protein product is CASRSSGNTIYF.

The chain has TRBV7-9 and TRBJ2-2; 8 bases agree with TRBD1. Germline-derived CDR1 and CDR2 are SEHNR and FQNEAQ (reference sequence). V shed 1 base, J shed 3 bases, and the junction held 7 bases outside the gene matches. This CDR3 has 17 amino acids. DNA for the CDR3: TGTGCCAGCAGCTTAGGACTGACAGGGGTAGACACCGGGGAGCTGTTTTTT. Protein sequence: CASSLGLTGVDTGELFF.

This rearrangement joins TRBV28 to TRBJ2-1, with 8 bases lining up with TRBD2. The V and J ends lost 8 bases and 6 bases, in that order; junction bases with no gene match: 9. Germline CDR1 and CDR2: MDHEN and SYDVKM. The CDR3 has 14 residues. The CDR3 sequence is CASRRSGRINEQFF. In DNA, the CDR3 is TGTGCCAGCCGGAGGAGCGGGAGAATCAATGAGCAGTTCTTC.

This clone was observed a single time. The CDR3 region has the DNA TGTGCCAGCAGTGTAAATGAGCAGTTCTTC. Its translation is CASSVNEQFF. This chain links TRBV2 with TRBJ2-1, with no clear D. From germline, CDR1 is SNHLY and CDR2 FYNNEI. The V end lost 4 bases, the J end lost 7 bases, and 2 bases lay between the germline ends. This CDR3 contains 10 residues.

In regard to this clone: One end of the junction fails to match germline, which may point to a read error. CDR3 in amino acids: CASSLAGAVDEQFF. Here the CDR3 DNA reads TGTGCTAGCAGCTTAGCGGGGGCAGTGGATGAGCAGTTCTTC. V gene TRBV7-7 combines with J gene TRBJ2-1; TRBD2 aligns across 9 bases. The CDR3 is 14 amino acids. Germline lookup yields CDR1 SSHAT and CDR2 FNYEAQ (reference sequence).

The V gene is TRBV20-1, the J gene TRBJ1-1, with D possibly matching TRBD1 (6 bases). Germline-derived CDR1 and CDR2 are DFQATT and SNEGSKA (reference sequence). The CDR3 sequence is 9 residues long. In DNA, the CDR3 is TGCAAAGCCCCAGGGGTCGGTTTCTTT. Translated: CKAPGVGFF.

CDR3 sequence reads: CASSFDIAGASYNEQFF. The CDR3 bases are TGCGCCAGCAGCTTCGATATAGCGGGAGCCTCCTACAATGAGCAGTTCTTC. This chain joins TRBV5-1 and TRBJ2-1; 9 bases map to TRBD2. CDR1 is SGHRS and CDR2 is YFSETQ in the germline V gene. The CDR3 consists of 17 residues. V was clipped by 2 bases and J by 0 bases; unmatched bases: 6.

In DNA, the CDR3 is TGTGCCAGCAGGCAGGCGGCGCAGGGGATGCAAGCTTTCTTT. Residues: CASRQAAQGMQAFF. The rearrangement uses TRBV27 and TRBJ1-1; D perhaps matches TRBD1 (6 bases). Germline assignment: CDR1 MNHEY and CDR2 SMNVEV (reference sequence). The CDR3 runs to 14 residues. V lost 6 bases and J lost 9, with 20 bases in between.

The chain employs TRBV5-1 and TRBJ2-7; 13 bases line up with TRBD2. This CDR3 region has 16 residues. Germline lookup yields CDR1 SGHRS and CDR2 YFSETQ. With V trimmed by 1 base and J by 1 base, 2 bases remained unmatched. The CDR3 loop is CASSLPGLAGSYEQYF. The CDR3 nucleotides are TGCGCCAGCAGCTTGCCGGGACTAGCGGGGTCCTACGAGCAGTACTTC.

V usage is TRBV27 and J usage is TRBJ2-1, with 10 bases matching TRBD1. J gave up 8 bases and V 4 bases, and 8 bases lay outside the gene matches. In germline, CDR1 is MNHEY, CDR2 SMNVEV (reference sequence). The CDR3 has 15 amino acids. The CDR3 region has the DNA TGTGCCAGCAGTTCCCCGGGACAGGGGAAGGATGAGCAGTTCTTC. This codes for CASSSPGQGKDEQFF.

V gene TRBV6-1 combines with J gene TRBJ2-6; D ambiguous. Per the germline V gene, CDR1 is MNHNS and CDR2 is SASEGT. CDR3 length equals 15 residues. V lost 4 bases, J lost 0 bases, and 7 bases lay in between. DNA of the CDR3: TGTGCCAGCAGTGTCCAGGACTCTGGGGCCAACGTCCTGACTTTC. Its translation is CASSVQDSGANVLTF.

This chain joins TRBV18 and TRBJ2-1; 14 nucleotides line up with TRBD2. The CDR3 is made up of 16 amino acids. V shed 4 bases and J 8 bases; nucleotides not matched to a gene: 7. CDR1 KGHSH and CDR2 LQKENI come from the germline V gene. This chain's CDR3 is CASSLGTSGRRDEQFF. CDR3 DNA: TGTGCCAGCTCACTGGGGACTAGCGGGAGAAGGGATGAGCAGTTCTTC.

The V call is TRBV19, the J call TRBJ2-5, with D possibly TRBD2 on 7 matching bases. V shed 4 bases and J shed 6 bases, with 18 bases lying between them. Per the germline V gene, CDR1 is LNHDA and CDR2 is SQIVND (reference sequence). CDR3 length: 15 residues. Here the CDR3 reads CASSSLEGGLKTQYF. In DNA, the CDR3 is TGTGCCAGTAGTAGCCTCGAGGGGGGGCTTAAGACCCAGTACTTC.

The rearrangement uses TRBV5-1 and TRBJ2-1; 10 bases are a match to TRBD2. Germline CDR1 and CDR2: SGHRS and YFSETQ. The CDR3 is 17 amino acids. Trimming removed 4 bases from V and 8 bases from J; junction bases left unmatched: 15. The CDR3 DNA is TGCGCCAGCAGCCCCGAAGGTACTAGCGGGAACACTGATGAGCAGTTCTTC. Translation: CASSPEGTSGNTDEQFF.

The chain combines TRBV28 with TRBJ2-7; no definite D call. The V gene lost 4 bases and the J gene lost 2 bases, with 15 bases spanning the gap. The CDR3 sequence is 15 residues long. Germline lookup yields CDR1 MDHEN and CDR2 SYDVKM. CDR3 nucleotide sequence: TGTGCCAGCAGTTGGGTTACAGAGAACCCCTACGAGCAGTACTTC. It yields the protein CASSWVTENPYEQYF. The full variable domain, with the rest looked up from reference TRBV28 and TRBJ2-7, is DVKVTQSSRYLVKRTGEKVFLECVQDMDHENMFWYRQDPGLGLRLIYFSYDVKMKEKGDIPEGYSVSREKKERFSLILESASTNQTSMYLCASSWVTENPYEQYFGPGTRLTVT.

This chain connects TRBV7-8 to TRBJ1-4, with 8 positions matching TRBD1. CDR1 is SGHVS and CDR2 is FQNEAQ in the germline V gene. CDR3 length: 17 residues. The junction had 12 bases not matched to a gene; V was cut back by 4 bases and J by 5 bases. CDR3 protein: CASSSGTGYSSNEKLFF. CDR3 in DNA: TGTGCCAGCAGCTCCGGGACAGGCTACTCTTCAAATGAAAAACTGTTTTTT.

A single count supports this clone. CDR3 residues: CAWRESGSYEAFF. CDR3 in DNA: TGTGCCTGGAGAGAATCAGGGTCGTATGAAGCTTTCTTT. The chain links TRBV30 to TRBJ1-1; D may be TRBD1 (5 bases). The CDR3 has 13 residues. Per germline, CDR1 GTSNPN and CDR2 SVGIG (reference sequence). The V gene lost 3 bases and the J gene lost 7 bases, with 15 bases spanning the gap.

As concerns this clone: Other DNA sequences in the sample encode the same CDR3. This rearrangement joins TRBV5-1 to TRBJ2-5; 7 nucleotides line up with TRBD2. After removal of 0 bases from V and 4 bases from J, the junction contained 3 bases not matched to a gene. The germline CDR1 and CDR2 sequences are SGHRS and YFSETQ. The CDR3 has 14 residues. The CDR3, as DNA: TGCGCCAGCAGCTTGGAGGGGAGGGGAGAGACCCAGTACTTC. It is translated as CASSLEGRGETQYF.

The chain is built from TRBV5-4 and TRBJ2-1, with D possibly being TRBD2 (5 bases). Trimming removed 1 base at V and 7 bases at J, with 27 bases between. Germline lookup yields CDR1 SGHNT and CDR2 YYREEE (reference sequence). The CDR3 runs 19 residues. CDR3 DNA: TGTGCCAGCAGCTTGTCTCTTGGGCTAGCAGACCTCCTGGGGAATGAGCAGTTCTTC. Translation: CASSLSLGLADLLGNEQFF. Looking up the rest from reference TRBV5-4 and TRBJ2-1 gives the full variable domain: ETGVTQSPTHLIKTRGQQVTLRCSSQSGHNTVSWYQQALGQGPQFIFQYYREEENGRGNFPPRFSGLQFPNYSSELNVNALELDDSALYLCASSLSLGLADLLGNEQFFGPGTRLTVL.